These T cell receptor beta chains were read from a single sample in a study of blood T cells in healthy people across ages. One entry per CDR3 protein results from TCRdb running MiXCR on the 5' RACE reads. Of 1.6 million or so distinct CDR3 sequences in the sample, about 32% were seen once. Material for sequencing was blood. Receptors originate from a woman aged 25 to 39 in good health. The CDR3 runs from the conserved cysteine through the conserved F or W. The order of the fields is CDR3 DNA, CDR3 protein, clone size, CDR3 length, V gene, D gene, J gene. The D gene is left open where the match is weak. Clone size appears in some rows only: once, few, many, or a class for an expanded clone.

cdr3_nt: TGTGCCAGCAGTGACCACAAGGTGCCTGGGGCCAACGTCCTGACTTTC
cdr3_aa: CASSDHKVPGANVLTF
clone_size: -
cdr3_length: 16
v_call: TRBV6-1
d_call: -
j_call: TRBJ2-6

cdr3_nt: TGTGCCAGCAGGAAGACCTCGGCGGGTGAAAAACTGTTTTTT
cdr3_aa: CASRKTSAGEKLFF
clone_size: -
cdr3_length: 14
v_call: TRBV27
d_call: -
j_call: TRBJ1-4

cdr3_nt: TGCAGTGCTAGTCCCATCGCGGGCGGACCAATTTCACCCCTCCACTTT
cdr3_aa: CSASPIAGGPISPLHF
clone_size: -
cdr3_length: 16
v_call: TRBV20-1
d_call: -
j_call: TRBJ1-6

cdr3_nt: TGTGCCAGCGGTCTAGCCAACTCGGGGGAGACCCAGTACTTC
cdr3_aa: CASGLANSGETQYF
clone_size: few
cdr3_length: 14
v_call: TRBV13
d_call: -
j_call: TRBJ2-5

cdr3_nt: TGTGCCAGCAGTACTCTGTTAACCGGGGAGCTGTTTTTT
cdr3_aa: CASSTLLTGELFF
clone_size: -
cdr3_length: 13
v_call: TRBV2
d_call: -
j_call: TRBJ2-2

cdr3_nt: TGTGCTTGCACCGTCGGGACAGGGCCTAAAATGGGGCCCCAGCATTTT
cdr3_aa: CACTVGTGPKMGPQHF
clone_size: -
cdr3_length: 16
v_call: TRBV28
d_call: TRBD1
j_call: TRBJ1-5

cdr3_nt: TGTGCCAGCAGAATAACAGGGAGCTCCTACAATGAGCAGTTCTTC
cdr3_aa: CASRITGSSYNEQFF
clone_size: -
cdr3_length: 15
v_call: TRBV14
d_call: -
j_call: TRBJ2-1

cdr3_nt: TGCGCCAGCAGCCCAACCGGGACAGGGATCCAAGAGACCCAGTACTTC
cdr3_aa: CASSPTGTGIQETQYF
clone_size: few
cdr3_length: 16
v_call: TRBV5-1
d_call: TRBD1
j_call: TRBJ2-5

cdr3_nt: TGCGCCAGCAGCTTGAGGACAGGGGCTGCGAACACTGAAGCTTTCTTT
cdr3_aa: CASSLRTGAANTEAFF
clone_size: -
cdr3_length: 16
v_call: TRBV5-1
d_call: TRBD1
j_call: TRBJ1-1

cdr3_nt: TGCGCCAGCAGCCAACGTAGGGGGGATAGCTCCTACGAGCAGTACTTC
cdr3_aa: CASSQRRGDSSYEQYF
clone_size: -
cdr3_length: 16
v_call: TRBV4-1
d_call: -
j_call: TRBJ2-7

cdr3_nt: TGTGCCAGCAGGATGAGGCGGGGGGGCGAAGGCTATGGCTACACCTTC
cdr3_aa: CASRMRRGGEGYGYTF
clone_size: few
cdr3_length: 16
v_call: TRBV28
d_call: -
j_call: TRBJ1-2

cdr3_nt: TGTGCCAGCAGTGATAAGTGGGGAGGGACCCAGTACTTC
cdr3_aa: CASSDKWGGTQYF
clone_size: few
cdr3_length: 13
v_call: TRBV2
d_call: -
j_call: TRBJ2-5

cdr3_nt: TGCAGTGCCAACGACCCCCGTGGGGCAGGCAATCAGCCCCAGCATTTT
cdr3_aa: CSANDPRGAGNQPQHF
clone_size: -
cdr3_length: 16
v_call: TRBV20-1
d_call: -
j_call: TRBJ1-5

cdr3_nt: TGTGCCAGCAGCGCCCGCGGGACAGCAACTAATGAAAAACTGTTTTTT
cdr3_aa: CASSARGTATNEKLFF
clone_size: -
cdr3_length: 16
v_call: TRBV9
d_call: TRBD1
j_call: TRBJ1-4

cdr3_nt: TGTGCCAGCACCACAAGATCGGGGGAGGCTAATGAAAAACTGTTTTTT
cdr3_aa: CASTTRSGEANEKLFF
clone_size: -
cdr3_length: 16
v_call: TRBV21-1
d_call: -
j_call: TRBJ1-4

cdr3_nt: TGCGCCAGCAGCCCCTCCGGGAGGGCCTTTAGCACAGATACGCAGTATTTT
cdr3_aa: CASSPSGRAFSTDTQYF
clone_size: -
cdr3_length: 17
v_call: TRBV4-1
d_call: TRBD2
j_call: TRBJ2-3

cdr3_nt: TGCAGTGCCTACTTGATGGGGGCCGGCACAGATACGCAGTATTTT
cdr3_aa: CSAYLMGAGTDTQYF
clone_size: -
cdr3_length: 15
v_call: TRBV20-1
d_call: -
j_call: TRBJ2-3

cdr3_nt: TGCGCCAGCAACGTAGGGGGCACCAGCTCTGGGGCCAACGTCCTGACTTTC
cdr3_aa: CASNVGGTSSGANVLTF
clone_size: -
cdr3_length: 17
v_call: TRBV5-1
d_call: TRBD1
j_call: TRBJ2-6

cdr3_nt: TGTGCCAGCAGCTTTCAGGCGAAGGCCTACGAGCAGTACTTC
cdr3_aa: CASSFQAKAYEQYF
clone_size: few
cdr3_length: 14
v_call: TRBV5-6
d_call: -
j_call: TRBJ2-7

cdr3_nt: TGCAGCGTGGGGACAGGGCGTATGAACACTGAAGCTTTCTTT
cdr3_aa: CSVGTGRMNTEAFF
clone_size: -
cdr3_length: 14
v_call: TRBV29-1
d_call: TRBD1
j_call: TRBJ1-1

cdr3_nt: TGTGCCAGCAGAAAAGGAGGGGGAACCTACAATGAGCAGTTCTTC
cdr3_aa: CASRKGGGTYNEQFF
clone_size: -
cdr3_length: 15
v_call: TRBV27
d_call: -
j_call: TRBJ2-1

cdr3_nt: TGCGCCAGCAGCGGGGCTAGCGGGGACTCCTACAATGAGCAGGTCTTC
cdr3_aa: CASSGASGDSYNEQVF
clone_size: once
cdr3_length: 16
v_call: TRBV5-1
d_call: TRBD2
j_call: TRBJ2-1

cdr3_nt: TGTGCCAGCAAGACAGGGCCCACAGATACGCAGTATTTT
cdr3_aa: CASKTGPTDTQYF
clone_size: few
cdr3_length: 13
v_call: TRBV12-3/TRBV12-4
d_call: TRBD1
j_call: TRBJ2-3

cdr3_nt: TGTGCCAGCAGATCGGACAGGTTCCTTGAAGGCTACACCTTC
cdr3_aa: CASRSDRFLEGYTF
clone_size: -
cdr3_length: 14
v_call: TRBV6-5
d_call: TRBD1
j_call: TRBJ1-2